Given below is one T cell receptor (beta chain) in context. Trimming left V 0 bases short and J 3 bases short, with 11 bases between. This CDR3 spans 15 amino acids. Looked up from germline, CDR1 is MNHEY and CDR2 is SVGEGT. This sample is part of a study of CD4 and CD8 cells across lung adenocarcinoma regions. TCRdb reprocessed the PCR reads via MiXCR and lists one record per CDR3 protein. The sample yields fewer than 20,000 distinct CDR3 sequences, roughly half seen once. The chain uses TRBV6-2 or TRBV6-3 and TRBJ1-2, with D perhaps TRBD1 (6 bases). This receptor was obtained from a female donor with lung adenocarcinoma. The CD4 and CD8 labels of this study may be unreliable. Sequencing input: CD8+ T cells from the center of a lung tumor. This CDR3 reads CASSYSTGSDYGYTF. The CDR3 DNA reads TGTGCCAGCAGTTACTCGACAGGCAGCGACTATGGCTACACCTTC.